These 9 T cell receptor beta chains came from one sample sequenced in a study of graft-versus-host responses after intestinal transplantation. Profiling relied on immunoSEQ multiplex PCR, and the TCRdb table lists in-frame clones only, not all of them. Here the sample spans approximately 100,000 clones, more than 75% being singletons. Sample: PBMCs, taken 255 days after intestinal transplant. The receptors originated from a human patient who received an intestinal transplant, so some T cells may come from the graft donor.

This clone was detected a few times. The chain uses TRBV4-1 and TRBJ2-1; 15 nucleotides align to TRBD2. V lost 1 base, J lost 2 bases, and 0 bases stayed unmatched. Germline V lookup: CDR1 MGHRA, CDR2 YSYEKL. This CDR3 has 17 residues. DNA for the CDR3: TGCGCCAGCAGCCAAGGGACTAGCGGGAGGGCCTACAATGAGCAGTTCTTC. Protein: CASSQGTSGRAYNEQFF.

The chain links TRBV7-8 to TRBJ2-3; possible D gene TRBD1, 7 bases. The CDR3 consists of 19 residues. Germline CDR1 and CDR2: SGHVS and FQNEAQ. The V end was cut by 1 base, the J end by 2 bases, with 22 bases between. CDR3 DNA sequence: TGTGCCAGCAGCTTAGTCCTTCCAGGGGGGACAGCTTCCACAGATACGCAGTATTTT. Translated: CASSLVLPGGTASTDTQYF.

Only one count was recorded for this clone. Written as DNA, the CDR3 is TGTGCCAGCAGCAAAGGTTGGACGACACTACCGACCGGCTCTGGAAACACCATATATTTT. Its protein is CASSKGWTTLPTGSGNTIYF. This chain connects TRBV21-1 to TRBJ1-3. TRBV21-1 is annotated as a pseudogene. The CDR3 runs 20 residues.

The rearrangement uses TRBV11-1 and TRBJ2-7; a possible D gene is TRBD2 (5 bases). The CDR3 length is 14 residues. The germline V gene encodes CDR1 SGHAT and CDR2 FQDESV (reference sequence). Trimming pared 4 bases from V and 3 bases from J, leaving 13 bases between. DNA of the CDR3: TGTGCCAGCAGCTCGTCGGCGGGTATCTACGAGCAGTACTTC. Its protein product is CASSSSAGIYEQYF.

The chain joins TRBV2 to TRBJ2-3, with 13 bases that match TRBD2. Germline V gene lookup returns CDR1 SNHLY and CDR2 FYNNEI. V gave up 6 bases and J gave up 4 bases; unmatched junction bases: 4. The CDR3 is 15 amino acids. CDR3 in amino acids: CASRPGLAGSDTQYF. The CDR3 DNA reads as TGTGCCAGCAGACCGGGACTAGCGGGATCAGATACGCAGTATTTT.

The CDR3: CASSLFSPPPLEQYF. In DNA, the CDR3 is TGTGCCAGCAGTTTATTCTCCCCTCCCCCCCTCGAGCAGTACTTC. This chain connects TRBV28 to TRBJ2-7, with no clear D. The CDR3 runs to 15 residues. The germline V and J ends were trimmed by 1 base and 6 bases, with 16 bases remaining between them. CDR1 is MDHEN, CDR2 SYDVKM, per germline.

The count of this clone is one. The rearrangement uses TRBV7-3 and TRBJ2-1, with 7 bases lining up with TRBD2. There are 19 residues in the CDR3. CDR1 and CDR2 (germline): SGHTA, FQGTGA. Trimming at V came to 2 bases and at J to 5 bases, leaving 18 bases not matched to a gene. The CDR3 sequence is CASSLDDNLRGEGNNEQFF. CDR3 DNA sequence: TGTGCCAGCAGCTTAGACGATAATCTTCGGGGGGAAGGAAACAATGAGCAGTTCTTC.

The chain links TRBV28 to TRBJ2-2; D remains unclear. The germline V and J ends were trimmed by 5 bases and 1 base, with 11 bases remaining between them. CDR1 is MDHEN, CDR2 SYDVKM, per germline. The CDR3 consists of 15 residues. DNA of the CDR3: TGTGCCAGCAGTCAATGGGATCAGAACACCGGGGAGCTGTTTTTT. Its protein is CASSQWDQNTGELFF.

Of note for this clone: At one boundary the junction diverges from the germline segment, which might be a read error. The V and J genes are TRBV11-1 and TRBJ2-7; D might be TRBD2 (5 bases). This CDR3 has 13 residues. Germline CDR1 SGHAT, CDR2 FQDESV (reference sequence). Here the CDR3 DNA reads TGTGCCAGCAGACTGTCGGACTCCTCCGAGCAGTACTTC. Translated, it gives CASRLSDSSEQYF.